The sequence of this T cell receptor beta chain was determined in a study of human T cells and chemical hapten exposure. Time point: patch test 3, about 24 weeks after DPC sensitization. Treatment meaning: therapeutic diphenylcyclopropenone sensitization with weekly scalp DPC. Germline V gene lookup returns CDR1 SGHTA and CDR2 FQGNSA. V gave up 5 bases and J gave up 4 bases; unmatched junction bases: 6. The CDR3 spans 15 residues. A single record per CDR3 protein comes from TCRdb applying MiXCR to the RACE reads. Here the sample spans approximately 30,000 distinct CDR3 sequences, about 5% being singletons. This clonotype was counted many times.

This TCR was recovered from a man aged 30 to 45 with alopecia areata. Some clones in this sample may be carry-over from other donors' samples. This rearrangement joins TRBV7-2 to TRBJ2-5; 11 bases agree with TRBD1. The sample consisted of whole blood, taken in connection with sensitization to the hapten diphenylcyclopropenone (DPC). In nucleotides, the CDR3 is TGTGCCAGCAGCGGACCCGGGACAGGGGGAGAGACCCAGTACTTC. It is translated as CASSGPGTGGETQYF.